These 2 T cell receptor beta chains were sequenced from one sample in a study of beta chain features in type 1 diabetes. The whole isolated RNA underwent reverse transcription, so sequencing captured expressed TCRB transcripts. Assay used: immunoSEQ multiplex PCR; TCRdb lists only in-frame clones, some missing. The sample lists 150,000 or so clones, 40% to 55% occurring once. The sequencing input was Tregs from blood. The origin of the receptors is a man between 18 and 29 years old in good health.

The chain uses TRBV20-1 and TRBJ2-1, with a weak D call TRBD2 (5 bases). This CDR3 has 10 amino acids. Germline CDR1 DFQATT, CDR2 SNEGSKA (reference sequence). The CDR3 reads CSPRGNEQFF. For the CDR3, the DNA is TGCAGCCCACGGGGCAATGAGCAGTTCTTC.

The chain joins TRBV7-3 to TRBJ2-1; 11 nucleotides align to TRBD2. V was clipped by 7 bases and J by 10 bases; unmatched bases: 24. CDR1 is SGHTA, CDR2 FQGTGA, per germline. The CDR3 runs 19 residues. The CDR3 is CASNCRPTSGIWGSSEQFF. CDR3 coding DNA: TGTGCCAGCAATTGTCGACCGACTAGCGGGATTTGGGGATCCAGCGAGCAGTTCTTC.